These 9 T cell receptor beta chains share one sample of origin, sequenced in a study of blood T cell repertoires in COVID-19. TCRdb's table, derived via immunoSEQ multiplex PCR, lists solely in-frame clones and lacks some. The sample consists of about 330,000 clones, around 87% of them appearing once. Sequencing was carried out using PBMCs or T cells enriched from blood (not recorded which). The receptors were sampled from a young woman who had recovered from COVID-19.

This sequence joins TRBV3-1 (or the pseudogene TRBV3-2) and TRBJ1-6; TRBD1 agrees at 10 bases. From germline, CDR1 is LGHDT and CDR2 YNNKEL (reference sequence). With 4 bases clipped from V and 4 bases from J, the junction kept 4 bases outside the gene matches. The CDR3 is 16 residues long. DNA for the CDR3: TGTGCCAGCAGCCCGGGACAGGGGCTTTATAATTCACCCCTCCACTTT. Protein product: CASSPGQGLYNSPLHF.

V is TRBV6-1 and J is TRBJ1-4, with D maybe TRBD1 (5 bases). The V gene's germline CDR1 is MNHNS and CDR2 SASEGT. The CDR3 spans 16 residues. Trimming removed 3 bases at V and 4 bases at J, with 15 bases between. The CDR3 reads CASSEGLGGGNEKLFF. CDR3 DNA: TGTGCCAGCAGTGAGGGGCTGGGGGGTGGTAATGAAAAACTGTTTTTT.

V gene TRBV10-1 combines with J gene TRBJ1-2; 10 bases are a match to TRBD1. Germline V gene sequence: CDR1 WNHNN, CDR2 SYGVQD (reference sequence). The CDR3 length is 14 residues. V gave up 7 bases and J gave up 2 bases; unmatched junction bases: 4. In nucleotides, the CDR3 is TGCGCCAGCATTGGGGACAGGGGAAACTATGGCTACACCTTC. Its protein product is CASIGDRGNYGYTF.

The chain joins TRBV5-4 to TRBJ2-3; D remains unclear. This CDR3 comprises 14 residues. V was shortened by 3 bases and J by 1 base, with 9 bases between the two germline ends. Germline V gene lookup returns CDR1 SGHNT and CDR2 YYREEE (reference sequence). The CDR3 region is CASSSPGRTDTQYF. CDR3 coding DNA: TGTGCCAGCAGCTCTCCGGGTCGCACAGATACGCAGTATTTT.

By its share, this clone is medium-sized. The sample holds other DNA sequences that translate to the same CDR3. The rearrangement uses TRBV2 and TRBJ2-5; D perhaps matches TRBD2 (6 bases). In germline, CDR1 is SNHLY, CDR2 FYNNEI. Trimming removed 8 bases from V and 5 bases from J, with 12 bases in between. CDR3 length: 12 amino acids. The CDR3 coding sequence is TGTGCCAGCCGGACTACGGGTGAGACCCAGTACTTC. Its protein product is CASRTTGETQYF. The full variable domain, with the rest looked up from reference TRBV2 and TRBJ2-5, is EPEVTQTPSHQVTQMGQEVILRCVPISNHLYFYWYRQILGQKVEFLVSFYNNEISEKSEIFDDQFSVERPDGSNFTLKIRSTKLEDSAMYFCASRTTGETQYFGPGTRLLVL.

This clone turned up a few times. J is TRBJ2-7 and V is TRBV6-5; 8 bases match TRBD1. The CDR3 has 15 residues. Looked up from germline, CDR1 is MNHEY and CDR2 is SVGAGI. V trimming: 2 bases; J trimming: 0 bases; junction bases outside the gene matches: 3. DNA for the CDR3: TGTGCCAGCAGTTACGTACAGGGGGGCTCCTACGAGCAGTACTTC. Its protein product is CASSYVQGGSYEQYF.

V usage is TRBV27 and J usage is TRBJ1-1; D gene uncertain. CDR3 size: 13 residues. Trimming shortened V by 4 bases and J by 0 bases, and 6 bases separated the two germline ends. CDR1 MNHEY and CDR2 SMNVEV come from the germline V gene (reference sequence). DNA of the CDR3: TGTGCCAGCAGTTACATGTTGAACACTGAAGCTTTCTTT. Its translation: CASSYMLNTEAFF.

V and J are TRBV5-1 and TRBJ1-1; a possible D gene is TRBD1 (6 bases). Per germline, CDR1 SGHRS and CDR2 YFSETQ. The CDR3 totals 15 residues. V was cut by 4 bases and J by 2 bases, with 15 bases left in between. CDR3 sequence: CASSPMGAPNTEAFF. The CDR3, as DNA: TGCGCCAGCAGCCCAATGGGGGCCCCTAACACTGAAGCTTTCTTT.

The V and J genes are TRBV28 and TRBJ1-1; D might be TRBD1 (5 bases). This CDR3 region has 18 residues. The V end was cut by 5 bases, the J end by 2 bases, with 24 bases between. Germline V gene lookup returns CDR1 MDHEN and CDR2 SYDVKM. CDR3 coding DNA: TGTGCCAGCAGTCAGTCCCTTCTTCAGGGTCTGTTAAACACTGAAGCTTTCTTT. Translating it yields CASSQSLLQGLLNTEAFF.